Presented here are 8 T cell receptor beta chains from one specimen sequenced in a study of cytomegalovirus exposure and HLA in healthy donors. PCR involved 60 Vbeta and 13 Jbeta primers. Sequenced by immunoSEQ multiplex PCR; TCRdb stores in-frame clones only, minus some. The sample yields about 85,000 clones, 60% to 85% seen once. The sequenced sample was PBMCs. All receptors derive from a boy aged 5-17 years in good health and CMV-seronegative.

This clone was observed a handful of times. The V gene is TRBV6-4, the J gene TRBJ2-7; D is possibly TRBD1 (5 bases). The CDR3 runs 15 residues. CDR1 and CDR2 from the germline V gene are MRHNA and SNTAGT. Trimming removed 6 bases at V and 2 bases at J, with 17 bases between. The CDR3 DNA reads TGTGCCAGCAGGGAAGAGGACACCCTAACCTACGAGCAGTACTTC. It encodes CASREEDTLTYEQYF.

This CDR3 reads CASSVQGKTEAFF. DNA of the CDR3: TGTGCCAGTAGTGTCCAGGGCAAGACTGAAGCTTTCTTT. This rearrangement joins TRBV19 to TRBJ1-1; D may be TRBD1 (5 bases). The CDR3 totals 13 residues. Germline V CDR1 and CDR2: LNHDA, SQIVND (reference sequence). Deletions cut 5 bases from V and 5 bases from J, with 12 bases between. The complete variable domain, with remaining parts taken from reference TRBV19 and TRBJ1-1, reads DGGITQSPKYLFRKEGQNVTLSCEQNLNHDAMYWYRQDPGQGLRLIYYSQIVNDFQKGDIAEGYSVSREKKESFPLTVTSAQKNPTAFYLCASSVQGKTEAFFGQGTRLTVV.

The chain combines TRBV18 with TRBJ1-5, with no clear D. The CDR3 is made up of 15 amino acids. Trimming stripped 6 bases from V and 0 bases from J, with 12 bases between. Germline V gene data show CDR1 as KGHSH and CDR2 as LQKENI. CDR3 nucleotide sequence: TGTGCCAGCTCCCCGGGGTCTAATAGCAATCAGCCCCAGCATTTT. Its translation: CASSPGSNSNQPQHF. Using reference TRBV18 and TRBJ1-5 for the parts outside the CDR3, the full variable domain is NAGVMQNPRHLVRRRGQEARLRCSPMKGHSHVYWYRQLPEEGLKFMVYLQKENIIDESGMPKERFSAEFPKEGPSILRIQQVVRGDSAAYFCASSPGSNSNQPQHFGDGTRLSIL.

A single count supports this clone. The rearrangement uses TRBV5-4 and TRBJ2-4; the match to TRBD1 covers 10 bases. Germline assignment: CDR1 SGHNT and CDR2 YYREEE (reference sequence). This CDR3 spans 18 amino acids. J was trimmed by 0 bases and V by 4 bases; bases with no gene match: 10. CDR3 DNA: TGTGCCAGCAGCGCCCGGGACAGGGGCGCCCTAGCCAAAAACATTCAGTACTTC. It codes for CASSARDRGALAKNIQYF.

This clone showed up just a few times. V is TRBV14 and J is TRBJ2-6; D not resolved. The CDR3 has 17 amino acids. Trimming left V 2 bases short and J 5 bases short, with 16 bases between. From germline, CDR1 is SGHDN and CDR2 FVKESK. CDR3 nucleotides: TGTGCCAGCAGCCAACCCCGACGTACGGGTCGGGCCAACGTCCTGACTTTC. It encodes CASSQPRRTGRANVLTF.

CDR3 in DNA: TGCGCCAGCGGGGATAGGACAGCGAACACCGGGGAGCTGTTTTTT. Encoded protein: CASGDRTANTGELFF. The chain employs TRBV5-1 and TRBJ2-2, with TRBD1 as a possible D gene (6 bases). The CDR3 extends over 15 amino acids. The V end was cut by 7 bases, the J end by 0 bases, with 13 bases between. Germline V CDR1 and CDR2: SGHRS, YFSETQ.

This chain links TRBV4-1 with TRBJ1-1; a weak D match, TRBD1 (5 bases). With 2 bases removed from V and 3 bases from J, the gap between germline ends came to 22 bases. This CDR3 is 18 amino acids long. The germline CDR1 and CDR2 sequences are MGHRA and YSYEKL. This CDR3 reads CASSQRSALRGGDTEAFF. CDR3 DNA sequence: TGCGCCAGCAGCCAAAGGTCCGCATTGAGGGGAGGGGACACTGAAGCTTTCTTT.

The CDR3 DNA sequence: TGTGCCAGCAGCCTCAGGGGAGTAGGCCCCAGGCGGTCCATTCAGTACTTC. Protein: CASSLRGVGPRRSIQYF. The J gene is TRBJ2-4, the V gene TRBV28; D possibly corresponds to TRBD1 (6 bases). Per germline, CDR1 MDHEN and CDR2 SYDVKM. Trimming took 6 bases from V and 9 from J, leaving 27 bases between them. The CDR3 is 17 amino acids.